This T cell receptor beta chain appears in the sequencing data of a study of cytomegalovirus exposure and HLA in healthy donors. On the study more broadly: From HLA-typed donors, an early data release held around 80 million unique TCRs.

Sampled while nominally healthy, donors likely had unrecorded immune exposures. A multiplex PCR was run with 60 Vbeta primers and 13 Jbeta primers. Data came from immunoSEQ multiplex PCR; TCRdb stores just in-frame clones and leaves some out. The sample comprises approximately 150,000 clones, about three quarters of which are singletons, and approximately 1.5% rests with the top ten. For this clone: Antigen: not known.

Study results and limitations: Apparent HLA restriction characterized most CMV-associated TCR beta chains in a later analysis.

The V gene's germline CDR1 is SGHTA and CDR2 FQGNSA. This CDR3 comprises 17 residues. V was trimmed by 1 base and J by 5 bases, leaving 17 bases between them. Sequencing was carried out using PBMCs. The rearrangement joins TRBV7-2 to TRBJ1-4; possible D gene TRBD1, 6 bases. The receptor's source is a woman aged 30 to 39 in good health and CMV-seronegative. CDR3 loop: CASSLEVTGGLNEKLFF. Written as DNA, the CDR3 is TGTGCCAGCAGCTTAGAGGTTACGGGGGGCCTAAATGAAAAACTGTTTTTT. The whole variable domain, filled in from reference TRBV7-2 and TRBJ1-4, reads GAGVSQSPSNKVTEKGKDVELRCDPISGHTALYWYRQSLGQGLEFLIYFQGNSAPDKSGLPSDRFSAERTGGSVSTLTIQRTQQEDSAVYLCASSLEVTGGLNEKLFFGSGTQLSVL.